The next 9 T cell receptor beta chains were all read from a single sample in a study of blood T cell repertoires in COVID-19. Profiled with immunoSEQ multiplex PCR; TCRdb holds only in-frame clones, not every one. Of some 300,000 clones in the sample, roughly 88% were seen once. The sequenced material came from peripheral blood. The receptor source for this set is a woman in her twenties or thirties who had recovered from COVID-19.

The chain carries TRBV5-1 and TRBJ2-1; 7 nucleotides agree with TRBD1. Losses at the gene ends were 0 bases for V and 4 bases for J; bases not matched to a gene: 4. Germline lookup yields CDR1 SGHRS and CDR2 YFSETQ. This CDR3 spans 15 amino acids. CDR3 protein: CASSLGQGIYNEQFF. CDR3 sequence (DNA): TGCGCCAGCAGCTTGGGACAGGGCATTTACAATGAGCAGTTCTTC.

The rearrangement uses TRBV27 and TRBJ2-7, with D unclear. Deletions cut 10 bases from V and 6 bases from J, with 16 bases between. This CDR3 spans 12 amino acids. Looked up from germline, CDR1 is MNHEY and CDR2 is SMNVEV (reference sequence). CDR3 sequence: CATTGRSAEQYF. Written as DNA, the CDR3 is TGTGCCACCACGGGTCGTTCGGCCGAGCAGTACTTC.

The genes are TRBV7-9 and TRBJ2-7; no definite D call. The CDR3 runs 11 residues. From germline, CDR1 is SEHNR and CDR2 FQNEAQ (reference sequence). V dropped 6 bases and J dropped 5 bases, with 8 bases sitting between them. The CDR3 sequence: CASRLIHEQYF. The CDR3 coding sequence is TGTGCCAGCAGACTCATACACGAGCAGTACTTC.

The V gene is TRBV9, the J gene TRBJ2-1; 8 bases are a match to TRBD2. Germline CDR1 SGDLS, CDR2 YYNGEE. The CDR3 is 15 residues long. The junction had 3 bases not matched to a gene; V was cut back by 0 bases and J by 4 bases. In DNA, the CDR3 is TGTGCCAGCAGCGTAGAAGCTAGCGGGTACAATGAGCAGTTCTTC. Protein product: CASSVEASGYNEQFF.

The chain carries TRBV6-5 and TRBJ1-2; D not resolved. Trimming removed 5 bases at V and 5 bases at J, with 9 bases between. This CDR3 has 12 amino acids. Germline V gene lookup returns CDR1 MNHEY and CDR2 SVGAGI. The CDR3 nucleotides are TGTGCCAGCAGTCCCGCACGGTATGGCTACACCTTC. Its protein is CASSPARYGYTF.

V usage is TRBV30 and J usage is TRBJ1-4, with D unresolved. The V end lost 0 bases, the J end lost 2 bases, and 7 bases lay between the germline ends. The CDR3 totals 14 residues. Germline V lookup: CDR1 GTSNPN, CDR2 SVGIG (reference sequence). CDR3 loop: CAWSVSGTNEKLFF. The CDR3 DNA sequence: TGTGCCTGGAGTGTAAGCGGGACTAATGAAAAACTGTTTTTT.

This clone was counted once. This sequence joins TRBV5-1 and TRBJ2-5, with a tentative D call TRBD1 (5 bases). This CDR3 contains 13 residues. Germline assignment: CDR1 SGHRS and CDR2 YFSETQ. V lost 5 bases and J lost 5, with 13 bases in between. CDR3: CASRYGAQETQYF. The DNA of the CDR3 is TGCGCCAGCAGGTATGGGGCACAGGAGACCCAGTACTTC.

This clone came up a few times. CDR3 sequence reads: CASSLMGEGFSPLHF. The DNA of the CDR3 is TGTGCCAGCAGCTTAATGGGCGAGGGTTTTTCACCCCTCCACTTT. The genes are TRBV7-3 and TRBJ1-6; unclear D gene. CDR1 and CDR2 (germline): SGHTA, FQGTGA. The CDR3 runs to 15 residues. Trimming removed 1 base from V and 9 bases from J, with 13 bases in between.

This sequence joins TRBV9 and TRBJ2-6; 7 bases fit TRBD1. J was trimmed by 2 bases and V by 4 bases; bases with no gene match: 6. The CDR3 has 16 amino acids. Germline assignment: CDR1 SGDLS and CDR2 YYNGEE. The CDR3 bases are TGTGCCAGCAGCACACAAACAGGGGCTGGGGCCAACGTCCTGACTTTC. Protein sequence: CASSTQTGAGANVLTF.